The TCR beta chain described here comes from a study of cytomegalovirus exposure and HLA in healthy donors. The wider study: Assignment to the Caucasian-associated ancestry cluster applied to approximately 79% of the roughly 420 genotyped donors. Study outcomes and limitations: TCR beta V- and J-gene trimming, according to a later analysis, was linked to a missense DCLRE1C variant. Cytomegalovirus-associated status was assigned to about 180 TCR beta chains. Among TCR beta chains of equal frequency, HLA-associated ones were more clonally expanded in a later analysis.

PCR was performed using 60 Vbeta and 13 Jbeta primers. Produced via immunoSEQ multiplex PCR; TCRdb's table is partial and in-frame only. The table shows some 180,000 clones, with about 83% occurring only once. With V trimmed by 4 bases and J by 2 bases, 5 bases remained unmatched. The CDR3 loop spans 14 amino acids. Germline loops: CDR1 LNHDA, CDR2 SQIVND (reference sequence). A note on this clone: The antigen remains undetermined.

The sequencing sample was made of PBMCs. The chain couples TRBV19 to TRBJ2-7, with 7 nucleotides matching TRBD1. The TCR comes from a female donor in good health and CMV-seronegative. The DNA for the CDR3 is TGTGCCAGTAGTACCAGGACAGGCCCCTACGAGCAGTACTTC. Its protein is CASSTRTGPYEQYF.